The entry below gives a single T cell receptor (beta chain) sequence along with its context. The target antigen is unknown. The sample belongs to a study of blood T cells in healthy people across ages. This CDR3 has 16 amino acids. The germline gives CDR1 SGHRS, CDR2 YFSETQ. V trimming: 4 bases; J trimming: 5 bases; junction bases outside the gene matches: 6. Drawing of peripheral blood yielded 7.5 to 10 milliliters from each donor. Study-wide points: The study regarded diversity estimates from one million T cells as underestimates. Unknown donor CMV status possibly confounded expanded clonotype changes.

The authors ran a second PCR of about 6 to 12 cycles using a sample-barcoded 5' primer and a J-beta primer mix. TCRdb processed the 5' RACE reads anew with MiXCR; each CDR3 protein has one entry. This table has roughly 1,700,000 distinct CDR3 sequences, 28% appearing once. The source is a woman aged 30 to 39 in good health. The sample was blood. The V gene is TRBV5-1, the J gene TRBJ2-5, with TRBD2 identical over 15 bases. This chain's CDR3 is CASSRRTSGRVETQYF. CDR3 coding DNA: TGCGCCAGCAGCAGGAGGACTAGCGGGAGGGTGGAGACCCAGTACTTC.